This is a list of T cell receptor beta chains from one sample in a study of blood T cells in healthy people across ages. TCRdb processed the 5' RACE reads anew with MiXCR; each CDR3 protein has one entry. The sample lists roughly 800,000 distinct CDR3 sequences; nearly 60% were seen once. The specimen sequenced was blood. Receptors were obtained from a man aged 25-40 years in good health. Both conserved end residues are part of each CDR3. The order of the fields is V gene, J gene, clone size, D gene, CDR3 DNA, CDR3 protein. D genes are given only for firm matches. Size is omitted from some rows. Given values are once, few, many or a class for expanded clones.

>TRBV7-8|TRBJ2-7|NA|NA
TGTGCCAGCAGCTCGAGGCATGGGGCGATTCCTACCGAGCAGTACTTC
CASSSRHGAIPTEQYF
>TRBV3-1|TRBJ2-5|NA|TRBD1
TGTGCCAGCAGCCAGGAATACAGGGGGCTGAGGCAAGAGACCCAGTACTTC
CASSQEYRGLRQETQYF
>TRBV20-1|TRBJ2-1|NA|TRBD2
TGCAGTGGGAATGGGGGAGGGTTTTACAATGAGCAGTTCTTC
CSGNGGGFYNEQFF
>TRBV5-1|TRBJ2-7|NA|TRBD2
TGCGCCAGCAGCTTGGCCGCTAGCGGGAGTTTTAGCGAGCAGTACTTC
CASSLAASGSFSEQYF
>TRBV7-2|TRBJ2-1|NA|NA
TGTGCCAGCAGCCCGGGCCGGGAGATGGGGTACAATGAGCAGTTCTTC
CASSPGREMGYNEQFF
>TRBV6-2/TRBV6-3|TRBJ1-6|NA|NA
TGTGCCAGCGGTTACTCCGGACGGTCCTATAATTCACCCCTCCACTTT
CASGYSGRSYNSPLHF
>TRBV12-3/TRBV12-4|TRBJ1-2|few|NA
TGTGCCAGCAGCAAAGGGGATGGCTACACCTTC
CASSKGDGYTF
>TRBV27|TRBJ1-1|NA|NA
TGTGCCAGCAGCGCGATGGGGATGAACACTGAAGCTTTCTTT
CASSAMGMNTEAFF
>TRBV7-2|TRBJ2-1|NA|TRBD2
TGTGCCAGCAGCTTAGAAGGCTTTAGCGGGAGGGTCGGTGAGCAGTTCTTC
CASSLEGFSGRVGEQFF
>TRBV20-1|TRBJ2-5|few|NA
TGCAGTGCTAGTTTGGTGGGGCCGACGCGACGGGAGACCCAGTACTTC
CSASLVGPTRRETQYF
>TRBV5-1|TRBJ2-5|NA|NA
TGCGCCAGCAGCGAGCAGGGGAGGACCCAGTACTTC
CASSEQGRTQYF
>TRBV5-1|TRBJ2-5|NA|NA
TGCGCCAGCAGCTTGGGTCAAGTTACGAACCAAGAGACCCAGTACTTC
CASSLGQVTNQETQYF
>TRBV20-1|TRBJ2-7|few|NA
TGCAGTGTTGTTCCTCCAGTTGGCGCGGTCCCAGAGCAGTACTTC
CSVVPPVGAVPEQYF
>TRBV15|TRBJ2-3|NA|TRBD2
TGTGCCACCAGCACCCGGAGCGGGGTTTACACAGATACGCAGTATTTT
CATSTRSGVYTDTQYF
>TRBV6-1|TRBJ2-7|few|TRBD1
TGTGCCAGCAGTGAAATCGGGACAGGGGTCGAGCAGTACTTC
CASSEIGTGVEQYF
>TRBV9|TRBJ1-6|once|NA
TGTGCCAGCAGCGTAACCCGGGATTCACCCCTCCACTTT
CASSVTRDSPLHF
>TRBV5-1|TRBJ2-1|NA|TRBD1
TGCGCCAGCAGCTTGGTAGGACAGGGGGGCAATGAGCAGTTCTTC
CASSLVGQGGNEQFF
>TRBV12-3/TRBV12-4|TRBJ2-3|once|NA
TGTGCCAGCAGTTTATCTTTGGGAGTCGTCACAGATACGCAGTATTTT
CASSLSLGVVTDTQYF
>TRBV6-6|TRBJ2-5|NA|NA
TGTGCCAGCAGTTTTGGTGGGTTTGGAGAGACCCAGTACTTC
CASSFGGFGETQYF
>TRBV20-1|TRBJ1-6|few|NA
TGCAGCATCGTGGGACATTCCGATTCACCCCTCCACTTT
CSIVGHSDSPLHF
>TRBV7-9|TRBJ2-7|few|TRBD1
TGTGCCAGCAGACCACGACAGGGGGGCTACGAGCAGTACTTC
CASRPRQGGYEQYF
>TRBV29-1|TRBJ1-2|few|TRBD1
TGCAGCGTGCCCCGGGGGACAGGGTTTAACTATGGCTACACCTTC
CSVPRGTGFNYGYTF
>TRBV4-1|TRBJ2-1|NA|TRBD2
TGCGCCAGCAGCCCAGAACCCCGGACTAGCGGGGAGAATGAGCAGTTCTTC
CASSPEPRTSGENEQFF
>TRBV7-2|TRBJ1-1|once|NA
TGTGCCAGCAGCCCGAATGGGGGGGCGGGGGAAGCTTTCTTT
CASSPNGGAGEAFF
>TRBV29-1|TRBJ1-4|few|NA
TGCAGCGTTGAGAGGAATGAAAAACTGTTTTTT
CSVERNEKLFF
>TRBV10-3|TRBJ1-5|NA|NA
TGTGCCATCTCCGGGACGGAAAATCAGCCCCAGCATTTT
CAISGTENQPQHF
>TRBV3-1|TRBJ2-1|NA|TRBD2
TGTGCCAGCAGCCGAATGACTAGCCCCCACCGTAAGCTTGAGCAGTTCTTC
CASSRMTSPHRKLEQFF
>TRBV29-1|TRBJ2-5|NA|TRBD2
TGCAGCTCCCGGACTAGCGGGAGTGAGACCCAGTACTTC
CSSRTSGSETQYF
>TRBV2|TRBJ2-7|NA|NA
TGTGCCAGCGGGGTCGAGCAGTACTTC
CASGVEQYF
>TRBV4-3|TRBJ2-5|few|TRBD2
TGCGCCAGCAGCCAAGATCTTTCGGGAGGCAAAGAGACCCAGTACTTC
CASSQDLSGGKETQYF
>TRBV4-3|TRBJ2-7|few|NA
TGCGCCAGCAGCCAAGAGTTTCTTACGGGAGCCCACGAGCAGTACTTC
CASSQEFLTGAHEQYF
>TRBV4-1|TRBJ2-5|NA|NA
TGCGCCAGCAGACTTAGGTTCGGGGAGCAAGAGACCCAGTACTTC
CASRLRFGEQETQYF
>TRBV10-3|TRBJ1-5|NA|NA
TGCGGCGGGAGCAATCAGCCCCAGCATTTT
CGGSNQPQHF
>TRBV20-1|TRBJ2-5|NA|NA
TGCAGTGCTACGATCGGCGTAGAGACCCAGTACTTC
CSATIGVETQYF
>TRBV7-2|TRBJ1-1|few|TRBD1
TGTGCCAGCAGCCCTTCCGGACAGGCGCTCACTGAAGCTTTCTTT
CASSPSGQALTEAFF
>TRBV12-3/TRBV12-4|TRBJ2-1|NA|NA
TGTGCCAGCACCTTAGGAGGGCCGTTTGGGTTCTTC
CASTLGGPFGFF
>TRBV5-1|TRBJ2-1|once|TRBD2
TGCGCCAGCAGCCCGGGGGGTAGCGGGAGAGTAAATGGGCAGTTCTTC
CASSPGGSGRVNGQFF
>TRBV7-9|TRBJ2-3|NA|NA
TGTGCCAGCAGCCCCCCTCGGACGACCATCACAGATACGCAGTATTTT
CASSPPRTTITDTQYF
>TRBV24-1|TRBJ2-3|few|TRBD1
TGTGCCACCAGAGGGACAGGGTTGGATACGCAGTATTTT
CATRGTGLDTQYF
>TRBV28|TRBJ2-6|few|NA
TGTGCCAGCAGAGCTCCCAATTCTGGGGCCAACGTCCTGACTTTC
CASRAPNSGANVLTF
>TRBV4-3|TRBJ2-1|NA|TRBD1
TGCGCCAGCAGCCCATACAGGGGCTACAATGAGCAGTTCTTC
CASSPYRGYNEQFF
>TRBV6-6|TRBJ1-5|NA|NA
TGTGCCAGCCGGGGAACGGCGGGACAGCCCCAGCATTTT
CASRGTAGQPQHF
>TRBV19|TRBJ2-7|NA|NA
TGTGCCACTGCGGGACCCTTCACCTACGAGCAGTACTTC
CATAGPFTYEQYF
>TRBV29-1|TRBJ1-2|NA|TRBD1
TGCAGCGTTGACCGACAGGGATCTAACTATGGCTACACCTTC
CSVDRQGSNYGYTF
>TRBV28|TRBJ2-3|NA|TRBD2
TGTGCCAGCAGTTTACCCGGGACTAGCGGGTCATCTGATACGCAGTATTTT
CASSLPGTSGSSDTQYF
>TRBV14|TRBJ2-7|NA|NA
TGTGCCAGCAGCGAAGGCCTAGCTCATGCCCCGTACTTC
CASSEGLAHAPYF
>TRBV3-1|TRBJ1-2|few|NA
TGTGCCAGCAGCCAAGATTTCGCTAACTATGGCTACACCTTC
CASSQDFANYGYTF
>TRBV7-7|TRBJ2-1|NA|TRBD2
TGTGCTAGCAGCCACGGACTAGCGGCTAGGAATGAGCAGTTCTTC
CASSHGLAARNEQFF
>TRBV15|TRBJ2-2|NA|NA
TGTGCCACCGCAGGGGGGACCGGGGAGCTGTTTTTT
CATAGGTGELFF
>TRBV29-1|TRBJ1-2|NA|NA
TGCAGCGTTGAAGGACAGATAAACTATGGCTACACCTTC
CSVEGQINYGYTF
>TRBV19|TRBJ1-1|few|NA
TGTGCCACACAGGGCGGAAACACTGAAGCTTTCTTT
CATQGGNTEAFF
>TRBV20-1|TRBJ1-2|NA|TRBD1
TGCAGTGCTGGAACGGGCAGGGGGCCTTATGGCTACACCTTC
CSAGTGRGPYGYTF
>TRBV6-2/TRBV6-3|TRBJ1-2|few|NA
TGTGCCAGCAGCGCTTCGACCGCTTCGACCGGTGGCTACACCTTC
CASSASTASTGGYTF
>TRBV20-1|TRBJ1-2|NA|NA
TGCAGTGCTAGCAGGGAATTCGATGGCTACACCTTC
CSASREFDGYTF
>TRBV7-2|TRBJ2-5|NA|TRBD2
TGTGCCAGCAGCTCCGGGACTAGCGGGACCCAGTACTTC
CASSSGTSGTQYF
>TRBV4-2|TRBJ1-5|NA|TRBD1
TGTGCCAGCAGCCAAGAGTTTGGGCAGGGGGCTTCTAATCAGCCCCAGCATTTT
CASSQEFGQGASNQPQHF